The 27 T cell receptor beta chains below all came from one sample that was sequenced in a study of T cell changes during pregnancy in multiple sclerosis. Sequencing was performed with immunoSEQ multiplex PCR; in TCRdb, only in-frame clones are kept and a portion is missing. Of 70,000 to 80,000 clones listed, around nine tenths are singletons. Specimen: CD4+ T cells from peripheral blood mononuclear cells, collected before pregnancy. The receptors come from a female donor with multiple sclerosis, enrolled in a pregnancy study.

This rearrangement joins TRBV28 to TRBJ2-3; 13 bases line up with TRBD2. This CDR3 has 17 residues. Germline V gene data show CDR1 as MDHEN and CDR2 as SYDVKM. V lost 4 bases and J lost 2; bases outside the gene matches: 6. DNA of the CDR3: TGTGCCAGCAGTTCGGAAGGGACTAGCGGGGCCACAGATACGCAGTATTTT. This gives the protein CASSSEGTSGATDTQYF.

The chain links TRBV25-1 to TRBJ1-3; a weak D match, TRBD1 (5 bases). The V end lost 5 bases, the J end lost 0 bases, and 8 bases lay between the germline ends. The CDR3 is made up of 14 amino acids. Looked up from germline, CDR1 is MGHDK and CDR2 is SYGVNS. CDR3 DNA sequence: TGTGCCAGCAGTAGCAGGGCCTCTGGAAACACCATATATTTT. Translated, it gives CASSSRASGNTIYF.

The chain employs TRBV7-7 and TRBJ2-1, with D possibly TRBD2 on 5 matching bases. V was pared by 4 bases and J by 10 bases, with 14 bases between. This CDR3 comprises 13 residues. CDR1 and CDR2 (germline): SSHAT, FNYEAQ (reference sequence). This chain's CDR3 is CASSSKLRGEQFF. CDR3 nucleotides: TGTGCCAGCAGCTCAAAGTTACGAGGGGAGCAGTTCTTC.

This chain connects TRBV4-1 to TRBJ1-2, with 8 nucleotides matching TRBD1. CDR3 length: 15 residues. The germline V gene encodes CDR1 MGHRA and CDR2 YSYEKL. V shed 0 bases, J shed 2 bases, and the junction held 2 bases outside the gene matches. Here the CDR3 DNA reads TGCGCCAGCAGCCAAGAAAGGGACAGGAACTATGGCTACACCTTC. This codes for CASSQERDRNYGYTF.

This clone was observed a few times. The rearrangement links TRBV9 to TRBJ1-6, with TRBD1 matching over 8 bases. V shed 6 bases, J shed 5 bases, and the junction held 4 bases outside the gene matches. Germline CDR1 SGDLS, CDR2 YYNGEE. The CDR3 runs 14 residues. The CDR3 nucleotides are TGTGCCAGCACCCGGACAGGGAATAATTCACCCCTCCACTTT. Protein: CASTRTGNNSPLHF.

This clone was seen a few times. CDR3 sequence (DNA): TGTGCCATCGCTTCCCGAACGGGAACTGAAGCTTTCTTT. This codes for CAIASRTGTEAFF. V is TRBV10-3 and J is TRBJ1-1; D gene unclear. The V gene's germline CDR1 is ENHRY and CDR2 SYGVKD. There are 13 residues in the CDR3. Trimming left V 8 bases short and J 5 bases short, with 15 bases between.

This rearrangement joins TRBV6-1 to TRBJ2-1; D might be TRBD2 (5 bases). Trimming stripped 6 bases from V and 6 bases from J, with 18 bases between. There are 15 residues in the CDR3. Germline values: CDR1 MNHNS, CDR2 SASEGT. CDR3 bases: TGTGCCAGCAGCGCCTCGACTACGCCCGTCAATGAGCAGTTCTTC. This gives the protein CASSASTTPVNEQFF.

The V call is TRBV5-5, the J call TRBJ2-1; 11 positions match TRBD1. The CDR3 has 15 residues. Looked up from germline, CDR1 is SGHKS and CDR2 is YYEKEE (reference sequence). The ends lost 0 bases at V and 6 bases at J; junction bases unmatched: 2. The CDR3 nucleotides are TGTGCCAGCAGCTTGGGCGGGACAGGGGGCAATGAGCAGTTCTTC. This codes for CASSLGGTGGNEQFF.

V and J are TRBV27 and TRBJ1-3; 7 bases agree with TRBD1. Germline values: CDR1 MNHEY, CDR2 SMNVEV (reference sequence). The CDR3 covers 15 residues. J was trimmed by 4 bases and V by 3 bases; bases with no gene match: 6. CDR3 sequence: CASSLGPQGGNTIYF. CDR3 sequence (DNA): TGTGCCAGCAGTTTGGGTCCACAGGGGGGAAACACCATATATTTT.

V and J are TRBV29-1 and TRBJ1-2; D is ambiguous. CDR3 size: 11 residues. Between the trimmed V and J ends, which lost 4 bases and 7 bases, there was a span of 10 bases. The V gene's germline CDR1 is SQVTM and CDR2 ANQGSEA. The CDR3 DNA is TGCAGCGTTGGGCCAGGATCTGGCTACACCTTC. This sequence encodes CSVGPGSGYTF.

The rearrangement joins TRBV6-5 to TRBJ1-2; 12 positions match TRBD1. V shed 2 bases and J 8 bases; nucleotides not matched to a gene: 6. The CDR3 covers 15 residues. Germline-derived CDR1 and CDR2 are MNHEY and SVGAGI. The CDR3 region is CASSYGTGGLVGYTF. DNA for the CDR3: TGTGCCAGCAGTTACGGGACAGGGGGCCTTGTCGGCTACACCTTC.

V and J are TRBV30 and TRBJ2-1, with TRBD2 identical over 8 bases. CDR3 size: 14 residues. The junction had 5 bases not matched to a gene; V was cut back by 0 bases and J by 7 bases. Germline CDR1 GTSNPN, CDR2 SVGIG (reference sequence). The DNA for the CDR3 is TGTGCCTGGAGTGTCGCAGCGGGAGCAAATGAGCAGTTCTTC. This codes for CAWSVAAGANEQFF.

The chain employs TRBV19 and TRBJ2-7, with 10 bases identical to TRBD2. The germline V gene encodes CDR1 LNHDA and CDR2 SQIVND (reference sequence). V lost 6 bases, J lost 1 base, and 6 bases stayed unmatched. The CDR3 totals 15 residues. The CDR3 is CASRYSSGSSYEQYF. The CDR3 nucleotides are TGTGCCAGTAGGTATTCTAGCGGGAGTTCCTACGAGCAGTACTTC. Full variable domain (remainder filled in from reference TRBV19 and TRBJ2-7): DGGITQSPKYLFRKEGQNVTLSCEQNLNHDAMYWYRQDPGQGLRLIYYSQIVNDFQKGDIAEGYSVSREKKESFPLTVTSAQKNPTAFYLCASRYSSGSSYEQYFGPGTRLTVT.

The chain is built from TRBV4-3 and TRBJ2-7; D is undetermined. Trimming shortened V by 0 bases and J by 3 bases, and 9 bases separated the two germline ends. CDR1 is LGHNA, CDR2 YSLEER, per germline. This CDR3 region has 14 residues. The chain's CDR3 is CASSQEVAVYEQYF. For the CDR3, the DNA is TGCGCCAGCAGCCAAGAGGTGGCAGTCTACGAGCAGTACTTC.

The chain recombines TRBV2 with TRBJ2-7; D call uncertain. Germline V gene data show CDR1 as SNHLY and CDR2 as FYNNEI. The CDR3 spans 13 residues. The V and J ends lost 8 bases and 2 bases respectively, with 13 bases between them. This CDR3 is CASGLGYPYEQYF. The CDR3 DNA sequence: TGTGCCAGCGGCCTCGGGTATCCCTACGAGCAGTACTTC.

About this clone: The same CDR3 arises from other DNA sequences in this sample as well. CDR3 loop: CASSVGLAGSSYNEQFF. CDR3 in DNA: TGTGCCAGCAGCGTGGGACTAGCGGGGAGCTCCTACAATGAGCAGTTCTTC. The chain is built from TRBV9 and TRBJ2-1; 13 bases match TRBD2. V trimming: 2 bases; J trimming: 0 bases; junction bases outside the gene matches: 2. Germline lookup yields CDR1 SGDLS and CDR2 YYNGEE. The CDR3 is made up of 17 amino acids.

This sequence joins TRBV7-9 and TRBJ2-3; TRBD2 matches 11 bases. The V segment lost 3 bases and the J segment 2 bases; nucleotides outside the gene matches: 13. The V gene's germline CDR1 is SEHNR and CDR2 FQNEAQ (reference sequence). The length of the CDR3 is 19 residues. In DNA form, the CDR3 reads TGTGCCAGCAGCTTCTCGGACCTAAGACTAGCGGGATACACAGATACGCAGTATTTT. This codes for CASSFSDLRLAGYTDTQYF. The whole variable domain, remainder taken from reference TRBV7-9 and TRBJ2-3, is DTGVSQNPRHKITKRGQNVTFRCDPISEHNRLYWYRQTLGQGPEFLTYFQNEAQLEKSRLLSDRFSAERPKGSFSTLEIQRTEQGDSAMYLCASSFSDLRLAGYTDTQYFGPGTRLTVL.

The CDR3 bases are TGCAGCACACAGGCGTGGGGGAGGACTGAAGCTTTCTTT. It encodes CSTQAWGRTEAFF. V and J are TRBV29-1 and TRBJ1-1; tentatively, D is TRBD1 (5 bases). Germline CDR1 reads SQVTM; CDR2 reads ANQGSEA. The length of the CDR3 is 13 residues. The V and J ends lost 8 bases and 5 bases respectively, with 18 bases between them.

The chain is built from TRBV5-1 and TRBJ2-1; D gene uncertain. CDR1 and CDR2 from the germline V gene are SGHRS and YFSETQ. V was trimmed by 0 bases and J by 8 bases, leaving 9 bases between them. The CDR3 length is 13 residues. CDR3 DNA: TGCGCCAGCAGCTTGGCCTCCGTCCATGAGCAGTTCTTC. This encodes CASSLASVHEQFF.

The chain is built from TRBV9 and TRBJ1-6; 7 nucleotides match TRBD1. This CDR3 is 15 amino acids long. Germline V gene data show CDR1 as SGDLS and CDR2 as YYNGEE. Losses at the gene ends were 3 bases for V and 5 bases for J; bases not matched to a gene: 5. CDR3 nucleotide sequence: TGTGCCAGCAGCGGGGGGACAGCTAATAATTCACCCCTCCACTTT. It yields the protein CASSGGTANNSPLHF.

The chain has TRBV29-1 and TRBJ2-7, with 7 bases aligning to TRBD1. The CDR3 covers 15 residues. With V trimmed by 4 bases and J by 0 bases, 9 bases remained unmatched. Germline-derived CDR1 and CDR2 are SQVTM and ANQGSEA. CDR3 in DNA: TGCAGCGTTGCAGCCAGGGGGTGGGACTCCTACGAGCAGTACTTC. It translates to CSVAARGWDSYEQYF.

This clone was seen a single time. For the CDR3, the DNA is TGTGCCAGCAGTGATGCGGGGATCCGTTACAATGAGCAGTTCTTC. It yields the protein CASSDAGIRYNEQFF. The V and J genes are TRBV6-1 and TRBJ2-1; perhaps TRBD2 as D (6 bases). This CDR3 has 15 residues. V lost 3 bases, J lost 4 bases, and 13 bases lay in between. Germline CDR1 reads MNHNS; CDR2 reads SASEGT.

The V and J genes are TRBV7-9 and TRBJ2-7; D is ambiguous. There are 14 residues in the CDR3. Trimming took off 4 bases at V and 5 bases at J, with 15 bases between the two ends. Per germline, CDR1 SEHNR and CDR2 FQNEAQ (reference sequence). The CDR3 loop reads CASSSDKTWDEQYF. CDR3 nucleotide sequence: TGTGCCAGCAGCTCCGACAAAACGTGGGACGAGCAGTACTTC.

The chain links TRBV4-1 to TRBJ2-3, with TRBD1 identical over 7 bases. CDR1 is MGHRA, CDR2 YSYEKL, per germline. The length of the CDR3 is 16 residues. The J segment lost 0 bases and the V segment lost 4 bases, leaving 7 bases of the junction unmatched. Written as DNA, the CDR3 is TGCGCCAGCAGCCCCAGACAGGGAACCAGCACAGATACGCAGTATTTT. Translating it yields CASSPRQGTSTDTQYF.

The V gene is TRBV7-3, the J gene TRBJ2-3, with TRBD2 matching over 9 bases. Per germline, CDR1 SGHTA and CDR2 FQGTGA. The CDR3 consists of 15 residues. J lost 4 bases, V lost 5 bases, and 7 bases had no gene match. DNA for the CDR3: TGTGCCAGCAGCCGGGCTAGCGGGGCGGCAGATACGCAGTATTTT. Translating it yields CASSRASGAADTQYF.

CDR3 nucleotide sequence: TGTGGAACCAACCGCGATAAGAACTATGGCTACACCTTC. Translated, it gives CGTNRDKNYGYTF. This rearrangement joins TRBV30 to TRBJ1-2; no reliable D call. The germline gives CDR1 GTSNPN, CDR2 SVGIG (reference sequence). This CDR3 comprises 13 residues.

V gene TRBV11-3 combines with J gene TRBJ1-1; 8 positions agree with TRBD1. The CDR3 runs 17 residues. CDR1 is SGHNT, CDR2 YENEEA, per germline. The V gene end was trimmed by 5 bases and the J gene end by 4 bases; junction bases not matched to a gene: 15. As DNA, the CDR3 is TGTGCCAGCAGCGGGGGTGACAGGGGAAATGCTGGCACTGAAGCTTTCTTT. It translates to CASSGGDRGNAGTEAFF. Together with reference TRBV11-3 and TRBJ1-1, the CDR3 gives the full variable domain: EAGVVQSPRYKIIEKKQPVAFWCNPISGHNTLYWYLQNLGQGPELLIRYENEEAVDDSQLPKDRFSAERLKGVDSTLKIQPAELGDSAVYLCASSGGDRGNAGTEAFFGQGTRLTVV.